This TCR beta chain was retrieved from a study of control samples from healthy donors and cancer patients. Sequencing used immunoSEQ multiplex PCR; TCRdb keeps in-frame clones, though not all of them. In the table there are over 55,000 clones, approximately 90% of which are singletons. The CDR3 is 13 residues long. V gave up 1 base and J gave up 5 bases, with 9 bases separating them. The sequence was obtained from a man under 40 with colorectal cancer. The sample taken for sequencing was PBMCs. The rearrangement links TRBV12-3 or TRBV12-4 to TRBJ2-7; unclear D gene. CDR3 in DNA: TGTGCCAGCAGTTTAGATTGGGGTGACGAGCAGTACTTC. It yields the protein CASSLDWGDEQYF.